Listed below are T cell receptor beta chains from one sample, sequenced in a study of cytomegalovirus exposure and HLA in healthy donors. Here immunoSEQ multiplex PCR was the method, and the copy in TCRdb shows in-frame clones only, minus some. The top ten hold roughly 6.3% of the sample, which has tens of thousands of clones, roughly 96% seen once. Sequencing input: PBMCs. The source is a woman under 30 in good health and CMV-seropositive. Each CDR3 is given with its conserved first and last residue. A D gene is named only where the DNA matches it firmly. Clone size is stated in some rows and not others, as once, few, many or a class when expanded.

DNA: TGTGCCAGAAGCTACTTCTGTGGGCCAGAAAAACTGTTTTTT
CDR3: CARSYFCGPEKLFF
J: TRBJ1-4
V: TRBV5-3
D: -
size: -

DNA: TGTGCCAGCAGTCAACCGGGACAGGGGTGGTACGAGCAGTACTTC
CDR3: CASSQPGQGWYEQYF
J: TRBJ2-7
V: TRBV28
D: TRBD1
size: -

DNA: TGTGCCACCAGCAGAGAGGGCAAGGTCTATGGCTACACCTTC
CDR3: CATSREGKVYGYTF
J: TRBJ1-2
V: TRBV15
D: -
size: few

DNA: TGTGCCAGCACGATGGCAGGGCCTCGCGAGCAGTACTTC
CDR3: CASTMAGPREQYF
J: TRBJ2-7
V: TRBV6-4
D: -
size: -

DNA: TGCGCCAGCAGCCTTGGGACAGGGCCGAACACTGAAGCTTTCTTT
CDR3: CASSLGTGPNTEAFF
J: TRBJ1-1
V: TRBV4-3
D: TRBD1
size: -

DNA: TGTGCCAGCAGCTTGGGAACAACGAACACCGGGGAGCTGTTTTTT
CDR3: CASSLGTTNTGELFF
J: TRBJ2-2
V: TRBV5-5
D: -
size: -

DNA: TGTGCCAGCAGCTTAGCGGGAGCCTACGAGCAGTACTTC
CDR3: CASSLAGAYEQYF
J: TRBJ2-7
V: TRBV7-2
D: -
size: -

DNA: TGTGCCAGCAGCGTATTTGGCGGGGGCACAGATACGCAGTATTTT
CDR3: CASSVFGGGTDTQYF
J: TRBJ2-3
V: TRBV9
D: -
size: -

DNA: TGTGCCAGCAGCGCTGAACTACTAAGCACAGATACGCAGTATTTT
CDR3: CASSAELLSTDTQYF
J: TRBJ2-3
V: TRBV9
D: -
size: -

DNA: TGCAGCGTTGAGGTGCTAGCGGGAGACACCGGGGAGCTGTTTTTT
CDR3: CSVEVLAGDTGELFF
J: TRBJ2-2
V: TRBV29-1
D: TRBD2
size: -

DNA: TGTGCCAGCAGTGTACCCCGGGGAGGAGCGGGAGGAACCTACGAGCAGTACTTC
CDR3: CASSVPRGGAGGTYEQYF
J: TRBJ2-7
V: TRBV6-1
D: TRBD2
size: -

DNA: TGCGCCAGCAGCCTGGGACTAGCTTCCCCGTCAGATACGCAGTATTTT
CDR3: CASSLGLASPSDTQYF
J: TRBJ2-3
V: TRBV4-3
D: TRBD2
size: -

DNA: TGTGCCAGCAGCCCGGACAACTATGCAACTAATGAAAAACTGTTTTTT
CDR3: CASSPDNYATNEKLFF
J: TRBJ1-4
V: TRBV7-9
D: -
size: -

DNA: TGCGCCAGCAGCCTGACTAGCGCGAACAATGAGCAGTTCTTC
CDR3: CASSLTSANNEQFF
J: TRBJ2-1
V: TRBV5-1
D: TRBD2
size: -

DNA: TGTGCCAGTTCCGGGACAGGTAACGAGCAGTACTTC
CDR3: CASSGTGNEQYF
J: TRBJ2-7
V: TRBV19
D: TRBD1
size: -

DNA: TGTGCCAGCAGCTTGGGGGCCCAGGGGGCGCGCTATGGCTACACCTTC
CDR3: CASSLGAQGARYGYTF
J: TRBJ1-2
V: TRBV5-6
D: TRBD1
size: once